The 9 T cell receptor beta chains presented below share a single source sample, sequenced in a study of OX40 agonist ivuxolimab in advanced cancers. TCRdb's table, derived via immunoSEQ multiplex PCR, lists solely in-frame clones and lacks some. The sample consists of about 88,000 clones, around 85% of them appearing once. The sample in question was CD4+ or CD8+ T cells sorted from blood, obtained in a trial of the OX40 agonist ivuxolimab. These receptors were obtained from an adult with an advanced solid tumor such as melanoma, head and neck, liver or kidney cancer.

This CDR3 is CASSPAIRVNEQFF. DNA for the CDR3: TGTGCCAGCTCACCAGCAATCAGGGTCAATGAGCAGTTCTTC. The genes are TRBV18 and TRBJ2-1, with D possibly being TRBD1 (5 bases). The CDR3 loop spans 14 amino acids. V was cut by 2 bases and J by 6 bases, with 11 bases left in between. Germline loops: CDR1 KGHSH, CDR2 LQKENI.

This chain joins TRBV7-9 and TRBJ2-7; D is unresolved. CDR1 SEHNR and CDR2 FQNEAQ come from the germline V gene (reference sequence). This CDR3 comprises 14 residues. V was pared by 0 bases and J by 2 bases, with 8 bases between. CDR3 DNA sequence: TGTGCCAGCAGCTTAGCGGGCAGACCCTACGAGCAGTACTTC. It is translated as CASSLAGRPYEQYF.

The chain couples TRBV30 to TRBJ1-2; 8 bases line up with TRBD1. Trimming removed 8 bases from V and 4 bases from J; junction bases left unmatched: 9. This CDR3 is 13 amino acids long. CDR1 and CDR2 (germline): GTSNPN, SVGIG (reference sequence). CDR3 protein: CAGNTGGGYGYTF. CDR3 nucleotides: TGTGCCGGGAATACAGGGGGTGGCTATGGCTACACCTTC.

CDR3 residues: CASSPSTGGGLSGYTF. CDR3 bases: TGTGCCAGCTCACCATCGACAGGGGGCGGATTAAGTGGCTACACCTTC. V usage is TRBV18 and J usage is TRBJ1-2, with 10 bases identical to TRBD1. The CDR3 has 16 residues. The V segment lost 2 bases and the J segment 7 bases; nucleotides outside the gene matches: 10. In germline, CDR1 is KGHSH, CDR2 LQKENI.

V gene TRBV18 combines with J gene TRBJ1-5, with D unresolved. Germline loops: CDR1 KGHSH, CDR2 LQKENI. The CDR3 has 15 amino acids. Trimming pared 2 bases from V and 0 bases from J, leaving 8 bases between. The CDR3 is CASSPERNSNQPQHF. In DNA form, the CDR3 reads TGTGCCAGCTCACCAGAACGGAATAGCAATCAGCCCCAGCATTTT.

V is TRBV2 and J is TRBJ1-3; D is unresolved. The V gene lost 5 bases and the J gene lost 0 bases, with 11 bases spanning the gap. The germline CDR1 and CDR2 sequences are SNHLY and FYNNEI. CDR3 length: 15 amino acids. The CDR3 DNA reads TGTGCCAGCAGTAGCCAGATCAGCTCTGGAAACACCATATATTTT. Amino acid sequence: CASSSQISSGNTIYF.

This clone was detected only a few times. The genes are TRBV6-5 and TRBJ1-1, with D uncertain. CDR1 is MNHEY, CDR2 SVGAGI, per germline. There are 13 residues in the CDR3. Trimming took 4 bases from V and 3 from J, leaving 9 bases between them. The CDR3 DNA is TGTGCCAGCAGTTCCGGAGACTACACTGAAGCTTTCTTT. This encodes CASSSGDYTEAFF.

The V call is TRBV5-1, the J call TRBJ2-3, with 7 bases identical to TRBD1. CDR1 is SGHRS, CDR2 YFSETQ, per germline. J was trimmed by 5 bases and V by 4 bases; bases with no gene match: 10. CDR3 length: 15 residues. CDR3 bases: TGCGCCAGCAGCCCGACAGGGAATAGTGGAGATACGCAGTATTTT. The encoded protein is CASSPTGNSGDTQYF.

This sequence joins TRBV15 and TRBJ2-5, with D possibly matching TRBD2 (7 bases). V was pared by 4 bases and J by 2 bases, with 17 bases between. The germline CDR1 and CDR2 sequences are LNHNV and YYDKDF (reference sequence). This CDR3 is 16 amino acids long. The CDR3 spells CATSTGLGGYQETQYF. In DNA form, the CDR3 reads TGTGCCACCAGCACTGGACTAGGGGGATATCAAGAGACCCAGTACTTC.